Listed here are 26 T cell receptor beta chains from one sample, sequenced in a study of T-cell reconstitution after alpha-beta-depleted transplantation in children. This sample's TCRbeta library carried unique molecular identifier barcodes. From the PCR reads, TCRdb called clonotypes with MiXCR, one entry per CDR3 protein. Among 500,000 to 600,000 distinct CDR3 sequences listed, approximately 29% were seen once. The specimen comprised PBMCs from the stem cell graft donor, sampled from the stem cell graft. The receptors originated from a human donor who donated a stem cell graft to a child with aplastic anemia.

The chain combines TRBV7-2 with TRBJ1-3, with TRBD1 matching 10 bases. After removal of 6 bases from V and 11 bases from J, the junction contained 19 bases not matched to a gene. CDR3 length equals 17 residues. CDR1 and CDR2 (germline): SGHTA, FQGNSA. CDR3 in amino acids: CASRLIPGTGDQRAIYF. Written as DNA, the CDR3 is TGTGCCAGCAGACTCATCCCGGGGACAGGGGACCAGAGGGCCATATATTTT. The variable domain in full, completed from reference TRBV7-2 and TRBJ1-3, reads GAGVSQSPSNKVTEKGKDVELRCDPISGHTALYWYRQSLGQGLEFLIYFQGNSAPDKSGLPSDRFSAERTGGSVSTLTIQRTQQEDSAVYLCASRLIPGTGDQRAIYFGEGSWLTVV.

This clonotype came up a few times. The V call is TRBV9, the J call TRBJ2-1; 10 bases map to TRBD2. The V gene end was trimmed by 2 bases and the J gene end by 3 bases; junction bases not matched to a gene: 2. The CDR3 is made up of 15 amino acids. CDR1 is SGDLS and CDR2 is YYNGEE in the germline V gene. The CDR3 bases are TGTGCCAGCAGCGTCGGGACTAGCGTCTACAATGAGCAGTTCTTC. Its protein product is CASSVGTSVYNEQFF.

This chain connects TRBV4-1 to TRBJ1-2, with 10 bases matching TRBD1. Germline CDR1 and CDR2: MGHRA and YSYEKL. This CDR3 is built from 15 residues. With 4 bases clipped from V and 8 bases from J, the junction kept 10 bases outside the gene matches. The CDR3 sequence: CASSPGGQGFGGYTF. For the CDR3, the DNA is TGCGCCAGCAGCCCCGGGGGACAGGGGTTTGGAGGCTACACCTTC.

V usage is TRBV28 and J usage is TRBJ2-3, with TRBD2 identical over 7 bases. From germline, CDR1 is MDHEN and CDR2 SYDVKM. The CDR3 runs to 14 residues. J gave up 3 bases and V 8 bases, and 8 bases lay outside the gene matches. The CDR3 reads CASGWDYYTDTQYF. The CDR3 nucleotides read TGTGCCAGCGGATGGGACTACTATACAGATACGCAGTATTTT.

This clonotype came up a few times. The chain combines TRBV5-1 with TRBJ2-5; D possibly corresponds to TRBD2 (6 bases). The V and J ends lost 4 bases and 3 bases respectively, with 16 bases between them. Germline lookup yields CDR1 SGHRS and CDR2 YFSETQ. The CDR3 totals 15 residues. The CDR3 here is CASSPGPGEEETQYF. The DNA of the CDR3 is TGCGCCAGCAGCCCGGGCCCGGGAGAGGAAGAGACCCAGTACTTC.

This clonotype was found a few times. CDR3 DNA: TGTGCCACCGCCGACAGTCTCCAAGAGACCCAGTACTTC. It translates to CATADSLQETQYF. The chain links TRBV24-1 to TRBJ2-5; the D gene is possibly TRBD1 (5 bases). V lost 9 bases and J 1 base, leaving 11 bases between the germline ends. The length of the CDR3 is 13 residues. Per the germline V gene, CDR1 is KGHDR and CDR2 is SFDVKD.

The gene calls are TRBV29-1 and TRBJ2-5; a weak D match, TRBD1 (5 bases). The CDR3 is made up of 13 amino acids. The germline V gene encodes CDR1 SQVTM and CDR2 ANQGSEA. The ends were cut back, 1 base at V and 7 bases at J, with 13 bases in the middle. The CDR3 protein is CSVEGGAVWTQYF. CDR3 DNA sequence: TGCAGCGTTGAAGGTGGGGCTGTCTGGACCCAGTACTTC.

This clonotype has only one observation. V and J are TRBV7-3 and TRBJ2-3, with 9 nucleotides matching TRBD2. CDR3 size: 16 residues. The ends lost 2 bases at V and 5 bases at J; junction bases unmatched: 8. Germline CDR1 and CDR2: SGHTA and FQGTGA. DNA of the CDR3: TGTGCCAGCAGCTTAGGAGGCGGGAGGGCTGGAGATACGCAGTATTTT. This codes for CASSLGGGRAGDTQYF.

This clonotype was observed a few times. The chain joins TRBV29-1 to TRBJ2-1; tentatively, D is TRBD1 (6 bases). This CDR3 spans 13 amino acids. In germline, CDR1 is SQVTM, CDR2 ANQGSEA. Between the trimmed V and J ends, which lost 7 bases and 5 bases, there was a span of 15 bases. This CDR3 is CSAKQGRDNEQFF. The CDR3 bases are TGCAGCGCAAAACAGGGTCGCGACAATGAGCAGTTCTTC.

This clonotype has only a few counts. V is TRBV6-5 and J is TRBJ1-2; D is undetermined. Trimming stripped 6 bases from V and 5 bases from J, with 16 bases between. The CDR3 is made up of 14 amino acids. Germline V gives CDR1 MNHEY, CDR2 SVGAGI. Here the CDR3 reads CASRSRARIYGYTF. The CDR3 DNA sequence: TGTGCCAGCAGAAGTCGGGCGCGAATTTATGGCTACACCTTC.

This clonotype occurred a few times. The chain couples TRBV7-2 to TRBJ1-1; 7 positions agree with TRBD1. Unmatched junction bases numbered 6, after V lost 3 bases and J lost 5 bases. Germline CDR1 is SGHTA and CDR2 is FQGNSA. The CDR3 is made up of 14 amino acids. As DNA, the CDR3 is TGTGCCAGCAGCTTCCACAGGGGAAGGACTGAAGCTTTCTTT. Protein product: CASSFHRGRTEAFF.

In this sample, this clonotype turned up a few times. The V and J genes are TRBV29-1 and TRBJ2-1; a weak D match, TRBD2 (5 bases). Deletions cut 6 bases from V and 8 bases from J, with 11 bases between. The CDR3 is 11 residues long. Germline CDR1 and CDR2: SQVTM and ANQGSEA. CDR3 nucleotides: TGCAGCGTCACTAGTACCCATGAGCAGTTCTTC. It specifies CSVTSTHEQFF.

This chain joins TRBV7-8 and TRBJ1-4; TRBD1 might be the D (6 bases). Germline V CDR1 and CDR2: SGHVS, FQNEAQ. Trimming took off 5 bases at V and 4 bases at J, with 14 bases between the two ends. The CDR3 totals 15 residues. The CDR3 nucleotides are TGTGCCAGCAGCCAGATGGGGGCTGTTAATGAAAAACTGTTTTTT. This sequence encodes CASSQMGAVNEKLFF.

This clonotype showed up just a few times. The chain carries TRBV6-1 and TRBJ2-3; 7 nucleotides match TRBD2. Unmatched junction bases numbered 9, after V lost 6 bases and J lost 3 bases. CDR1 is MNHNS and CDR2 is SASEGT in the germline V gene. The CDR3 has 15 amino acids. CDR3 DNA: TGTGCCAGCAGAACTACGCGGCGGGAGACAGATACGCAGTATTTT. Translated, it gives CASRTTRRETDTQYF.

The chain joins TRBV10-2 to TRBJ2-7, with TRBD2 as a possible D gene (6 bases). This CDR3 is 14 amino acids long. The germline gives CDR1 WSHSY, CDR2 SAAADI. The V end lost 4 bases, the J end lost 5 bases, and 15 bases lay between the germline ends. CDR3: CASSVGTRANEQYV. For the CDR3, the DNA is TGCGCCAGCAGTGTTGGGACTCGAGCCAACGAGCAGTACGTC.

The CDR3 coding sequence is TGTGCCAGCAGTTTTGGGGGCAGGAATCAGCCCCAGCATTTT. Translated, it gives CASSFGGRNQPQHF. The chain is built from TRBV28 and TRBJ1-5; maybe TRBD1 (6 bases). The germline V gene has CDR1 MDHEN and CDR2 SYDVKM. V gave up 3 bases and J gave up 4 bases, with 10 bases separating them. The CDR3 covers 14 residues.

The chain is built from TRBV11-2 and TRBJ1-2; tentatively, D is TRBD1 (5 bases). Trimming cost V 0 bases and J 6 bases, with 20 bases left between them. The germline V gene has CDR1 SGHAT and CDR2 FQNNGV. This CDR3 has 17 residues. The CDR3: CASSLDRPEVSGNGYTF. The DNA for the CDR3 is TGTGCCAGCAGCTTAGACCGACCCGAGGTTTCAGGGAATGGCTACACCTTC.

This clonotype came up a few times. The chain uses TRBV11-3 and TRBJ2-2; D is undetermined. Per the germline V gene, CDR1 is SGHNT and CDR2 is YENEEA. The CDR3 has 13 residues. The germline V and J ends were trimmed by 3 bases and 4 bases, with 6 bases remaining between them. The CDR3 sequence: CASSLAVTGELFF. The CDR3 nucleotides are TGTGCCAGCAGCTTGGCAGTCACCGGGGAGCTGTTTTTT.

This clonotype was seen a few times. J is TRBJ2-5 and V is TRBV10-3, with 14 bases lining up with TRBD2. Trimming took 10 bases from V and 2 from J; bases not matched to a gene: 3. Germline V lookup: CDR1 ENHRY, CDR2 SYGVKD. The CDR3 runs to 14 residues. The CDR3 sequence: CATRLAGGQETQYF. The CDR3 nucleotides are TGTGCCACCAGACTAGCGGGAGGGCAAGAGACCCAGTACTTC.

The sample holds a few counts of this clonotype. CDR3 loop: CASGQALRNIQYF. As DNA, the CDR3 is TGTGCCAGTGGCCAGGCCCTGAGGAACATTCAGTACTTC. The V and J genes are TRBV11-2 and TRBJ2-4; D unclear. The V end was cut by 9 bases, the J end by 7 bases, with 16 bases between. Germline values: CDR1 SGHAT, CDR2 FQNNGV. The CDR3 has 13 residues. Complete variable domain (other parts from reference TRBV11-2 and TRBJ2-4): EAGVAQSPRYKIIEKRQSVAFWCNPISGHATLYWYQQILGQGPKLLIQFQNNGVVDDSQLPKDRFSAERLKGVDSTLKIQPAKLEDSAVYLCASGQALRNIQYFGAGTRLSVL.

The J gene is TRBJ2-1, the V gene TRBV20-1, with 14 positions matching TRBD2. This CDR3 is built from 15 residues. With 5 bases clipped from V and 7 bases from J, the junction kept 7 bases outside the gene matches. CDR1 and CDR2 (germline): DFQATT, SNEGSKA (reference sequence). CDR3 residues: CSAYTGTSGRNEQFF. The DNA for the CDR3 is TGCAGTGCTTATACCGGGACTAGCGGGAGAAATGAGCAGTTCTTC.

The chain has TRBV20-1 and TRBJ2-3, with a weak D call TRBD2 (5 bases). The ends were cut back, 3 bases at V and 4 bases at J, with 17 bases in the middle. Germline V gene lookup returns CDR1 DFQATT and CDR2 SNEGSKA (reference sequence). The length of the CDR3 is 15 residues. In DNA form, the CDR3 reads TGCAGTGCTAGCCCTCTAGGGAGTGTAGCAGATACGCAGTATTTT. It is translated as CSASPLGSVADTQYF.

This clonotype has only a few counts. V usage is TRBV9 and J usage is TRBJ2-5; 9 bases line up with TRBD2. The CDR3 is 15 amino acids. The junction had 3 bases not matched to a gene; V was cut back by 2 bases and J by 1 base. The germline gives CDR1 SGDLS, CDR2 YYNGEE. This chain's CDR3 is CASSVLAGPQETQYF. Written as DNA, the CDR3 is TGTGCCAGCAGCGTCCTAGCGGGGCCCCAAGAGACCCAGTACTTC.

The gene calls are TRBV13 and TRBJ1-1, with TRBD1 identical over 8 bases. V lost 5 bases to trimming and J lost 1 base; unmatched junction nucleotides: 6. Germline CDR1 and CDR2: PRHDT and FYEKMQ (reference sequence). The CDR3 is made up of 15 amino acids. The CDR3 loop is CASSPRTGPNTEAFF. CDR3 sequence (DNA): TGTGCCAGCAGCCCACGGACAGGGCCGAACACTGAAGCTTTCTTT.

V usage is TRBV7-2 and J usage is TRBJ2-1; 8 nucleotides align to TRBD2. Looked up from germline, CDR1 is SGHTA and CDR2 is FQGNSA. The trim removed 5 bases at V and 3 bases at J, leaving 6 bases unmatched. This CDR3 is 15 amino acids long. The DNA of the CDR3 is TGTGCCAGCAGCGTTAGCGGGAATAACTACAATGAGCAGTTCTTC. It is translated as CASSVSGNNYNEQFF.

The CDR3 DNA is TGTGCCAGCAACCGGGACAGGGGCGAAGGTAACACTGAAGCTTTCTTT. It translates to CASNRDRGEGNTEAFF. The J gene is TRBJ1-1, the V gene TRBV6-2 or TRBV6-3, with 10 bases fitting TRBD1. The V and J ends lost 7 bases and 2 bases, in that order; junction bases with no gene match: 10. The V gene's germline CDR1 is MNHEY and CDR2 SVGEGT. The CDR3 totals 16 residues.